Presented here are 23 T cell receptor beta chains from one specimen sequenced in a study of blood T cell repertoires in COVID-19. Profiled with immunoSEQ multiplex PCR; TCRdb holds only in-frame clones, not every one. The sample contains 150,000 or so clones, about nine tenths of which appear only once. Source material: peripheral blood. The source of these receptors is a man younger than 45 with COVID-19, enrolled during active disease.

The chain joins TRBV10-2 to TRBJ1-2; D not resolved. Germline V gives CDR1 WSHSY, CDR2 SAAADI. Between the trimmed V and J ends, which lost 7 bases and 4 bases, there was a span of 13 bases. The CDR3 is 13 residues long. The CDR3 bases are TGCGCCAGCATTCTGGGCCCCTCCTATGGCTACACCTTC. Protein: CASILGPSYGYTF.

The V and J genes are TRBV11-2 and TRBJ1-4, with 10 bases fitting TRBD1. V was pared by 4 bases and J by 8 bases, with 13 bases of the junction left unmatched. The CDR3 consists of 17 residues. CDR1 SGHAT and CDR2 FQNNGV come from the germline V gene. CDR3 coding DNA: TGTGCCAGCAGCTCGCCGGGACAGGGGAGACGACGCGAAAAACTGTTTTTT. Amino acid sequence: CASSSPGQGRRREKLFF.

This clone was observed a few times. CDR3 in amino acids: CASSTPGQNYGYTF. The CDR3 region has the DNA TGTGCCAGCAGCACCCCGGGACAGAACTATGGCTACACCTTC. V is TRBV5-4 and J is TRBJ1-2, with 7 bases identical to TRBD1. The germline V gene has CDR1 SGHNT and CDR2 YYREEE (reference sequence). The junction had 5 bases not matched to a gene; V was cut back by 4 bases and J by 2 bases. The CDR3 runs to 14 residues.

The chain has TRBV7-9 and TRBJ2-2; the D gene is possibly TRBD1 (6 bases). This CDR3 is built from 14 residues. The V end lost 4 bases, the J end lost 1 base, and 7 bases lay between the germline ends. CDR1 and CDR2 (germline): SEHNR, FQNEAQ (reference sequence). CDR3 in DNA: TGTGCCAGCAGCTCGACAGGGAACACCGGGGAGCTGTTTTTT. Its translation: CASSSTGNTGELFF.

The chain employs TRBV2 and TRBJ2-1; 9 bases align to TRBD2. V lost 0 bases and J lost 1; bases outside the gene matches: 1. CDR1 and CDR2 from the germline V gene are SNHLY and FYNNEI. The CDR3 extends over 16 amino acids. Written as DNA, the CDR3 is TGTGCCAGCAGTGAAGCCCTAGCGGGGTCCTACAATGAGCAGTTCTTC. Translated: CASSEALAGSYNEQFF.

The V gene is TRBV9, the J gene TRBJ2-3, with 11 bases aligning to TRBD2. Germline CDR1 is SGDLS and CDR2 is YYNGEE. With 7 bases clipped from V and 1 base from J, the junction kept 8 bases outside the gene matches. The length of the CDR3 is 16 residues. The DNA for the CDR3 is TGTGCCAGCGCGCGACTAGCGGGGCACCGCACAGATACGCAGTATTTT. Amino acids: CASARLAGHRTDTQYF.

The chain recombines TRBV7-3 with TRBJ2-3; 10 positions match TRBD1. The CDR3 is 15 amino acids. The ends lost 4 bases at V and 7 bases at J; junction bases unmatched: 8. The germline gives CDR1 SGHTA, CDR2 FQGTGA. CDR3 sequence: CASSSTGTGAYTQYF. The CDR3 bases are TGTGCCAGCAGCTCTACCGGGACAGGGGCTTATACGCAGTATTTT. Complete variable domain (other parts from reference TRBV7-3 and TRBJ2-3): GAGVSQTPSNKVTEKGKYVELRCDPISGHTALYWYRQSLGQGPEFLIYFQGTGAADDSGLPNDRFFAVRPEGSVSTLKIQRTERGDSAVYLCASSSTGTGAYTQYFGPGTRLTVL.

This clone appeared once. The chain recombines TRBV27 with TRBJ2-1; 9 positions agree with TRBD2. The CDR3 is 15 amino acids. The germline CDR1 and CDR2 sequences are MNHEY and SMNVEV (reference sequence). With V trimmed by 5 bases and J by 5 bases, 7 bases remained unmatched. The CDR3 DNA reads as TGTGCCAGCAGTGGCATGGCTAGCGGGGACAATGAGCAGTTCTTC. It is translated as CASSGMASGDNEQFF.

CDR3 region: CASSDYNVNGYTF. CDR3 nucleotides: TGTGCCAGCAGTGATTACAATGTGAATGGCTACACCTTC. The chain is built from TRBV2 and TRBJ1-2, with D hard to call. The V gene lost 3 bases and the J gene lost 6 bases, with 11 bases spanning the gap. The germline V gene encodes CDR1 SNHLY and CDR2 FYNNEI. This CDR3 region has 13 residues.

The CDR3 loop reads CASSLVSSTGGRVFF. The DNA of the CDR3 is TGTGCCAGCAGCTTAGTCAGTTCGACAGGGGGTAGGGTTTTCTTT. The chain joins TRBV7-2 to TRBJ1-1; 9 bases are shared with TRBD1. Germline CDR1 reads SGHTA; CDR2 reads FQGNSA. V was clipped by 1 base and J by 13 bases; unmatched bases: 13. The length of the CDR3 is 15 residues.

The rearrangement links TRBV7-3 to TRBJ2-3, with 11 nucleotides matching TRBD1. The germline CDR1 and CDR2 sequences are SGHTA and FQGTGA. The CDR3 is 15 residues long. J lost 7 bases, V lost 5 bases, and 8 bases had no gene match. CDR3 sequence: CASSLDRGHSHTQYF. The CDR3 DNA follows: TGTGCCAGCAGCCTGGACAGGGGGCATAGCCATACGCAGTATTTT.

This chain connects TRBV9 to TRBJ2-1; possible D gene TRBD2, 5 bases. CDR3 length: 14 amino acids. Germline V gene sequence: CDR1 SGDLS, CDR2 YYNGEE. Trimming stripped 0 bases from V and 7 bases from J, with 11 bases between. CDR3 amino acids: CASSVGAGSNEQFF. The CDR3 nucleotides read TGTGCCAGCAGCGTAGGTGCGGGCTCGAATGAGCAGTTCTTC.

V usage is TRBV5-3 and J usage is TRBJ1-2, with 8 positions matching TRBD1. TRBV5-3 falls under the ORF class, with uncertain function. After removal of 7 bases from V and 5 bases from J, the junction contained 19 bases not matched to a gene. This CDR3 spans 17 amino acids. CDR3 sequence: CARGSRDYQGARYGYTF. CDR3 nucleotide sequence: TGTGCCAGAGGATCTCGAGACTATCAGGGGGCGCGATATGGCTACACCTTC.

The rearrangement joins TRBV9 to TRBJ2-5, with D possibly being TRBD2 (6 bases). V shed 2 bases and J shed 1 base, with 9 bases lying between them. Germline lookup yields CDR1 SGDLS and CDR2 YYNGEE. This CDR3 is built from 14 residues. This CDR3 is CASSVMGGQETQYF. DNA for the CDR3: TGTGCCAGCAGCGTGATGGGGGGCCAAGAGACCCAGTACTTC.

The V and J genes are TRBV19 and TRBJ1-5, with D unclear. The CDR3 contains 13 residues. Germline V gives CDR1 LNHDA, CDR2 SQIVND (reference sequence). Trimming removed 5 bases at V and 7 bases at J, with 12 bases between. CDR3 in amino acids: CASSEREGQPQHF. The CDR3 nucleotides are TGTGCCAGTAGTGAAAGGGAGGGACAGCCCCAGCATTTT.

The chain combines TRBV3-1 (or the pseudogene TRBV3-2) with TRBJ1-5; TRBD1 is a possible D gene (5 bases). Per the germline V gene, CDR1 is LGHDT and CDR2 is YNNKEL (reference sequence). The CDR3 has 18 residues. V lost 0 bases, J lost 2 bases, and 17 bases lay in between. The chain's CDR3 is CASSQDVQVVGGNQPQHF. DNA for the CDR3: TGTGCCAGCAGCCAAGATGTACAGGTCGTAGGGGGCAATCAGCCCCAGCATTTT.

The V call is TRBV29-1, the J call TRBJ1-1, with TRBD1 matching 7 bases. CDR1 is SQVTM and CDR2 is ANQGSEA in the germline V gene. The CDR3 has 15 amino acids. The V gene end was trimmed by 4 bases and the J gene end by 0 bases; junction bases not matched to a gene: 8. CDR3 in amino acids: CSVADRRALNTEAFF. The CDR3, as DNA: TGCAGCGTTGCGGACAGGAGGGCCCTGAACACTGAAGCTTTCTTT.

The chain has TRBV9 and TRBJ2-6; 9 nucleotides match TRBD1. Trimming removed 4 bases from V and 1 base from J; junction bases left unmatched: 21. This CDR3 contains 22 residues. In germline, CDR1 is SGDLS, CDR2 YYNGEE. CDR3 sequence: CASSPSIEVRGQGKSGANVLTF. In DNA, the CDR3 is TGTGCCAGCAGCCCAAGCATCGAAGTCAGAGGACAGGGGAAATCTGGGGCCAACGTCCTGACTTTC. Full variable domain (remainder filled in from reference TRBV9 and TRBJ2-6): DSGVTQTPKHLITATGQRVTLRCSPRSGDLSVYWYQQSLDQGLQFLIQYYNGEERAKGNILERFSAQQFPDLHSELNLSSLELGDSALYFCASSPSIEVRGQGKSGANVLTFGAGSRLTVL.

The V call is TRBV18, the J call TRBJ2-3; TRBD1 matches 7 bases. CDR1 and CDR2 from the germline V gene are KGHSH and LQKENI. This CDR3 is built from 15 residues. With 3 bases clipped from V and 2 bases from J, the junction kept 5 bases outside the gene matches. CDR3 sequence (DNA): TGTGCCAGCTCACCCCGGGACAGTAACACAGATACGCAGTATTTT. It specifies CASSPRDSNTDTQYF.

V usage is TRBV10-3 and J usage is TRBJ2-1; 8 bases align to TRBD2. V lost 0 bases, J lost 2 bases, and 3 bases stayed unmatched. Germline-derived CDR1 and CDR2 are ENHRY and SYGVKD. CDR3 length equals 16 residues. The CDR3 protein is CAISESSSGAYNEQFF. As DNA, the CDR3 is TGTGCCATCAGTGAGTCGAGTAGCGGGGCCTACAATGAGCAGTTCTTC.

The chain combines TRBV7-8 with TRBJ1-1; D call uncertain. The V gene's germline CDR1 is SGHVS and CDR2 FQNEAQ. The CDR3 loop spans 14 amino acids. Trimming took 1 base from V and 2 from J, leaving 8 bases between them. CDR3 amino acids: CASSLVSGNTEAFF. The CDR3 coding sequence is TGTGCCAGCAGCTTAGTGTCGGGTAACACTGAAGCTTTCTTT. The full variable domain, its missing parts supplied by reference TRBV7-8 and TRBJ1-1, is GAGVSQSPRYKVAKRGQDVALRCDPISGHVSLFWYQQALGQGPEFLTYFQNEAQLDKSGLPSDRFFAERPEGSVSTLKIQRTQQEDSAVYLCASSLVSGNTEAFFGQGTRLTVV.

This chain uses TRBV11-2 with TRBJ2-7; the D is unclear. Germline assignment: CDR1 SGHAT and CDR2 FQNNGV. The V end was cut by 2 bases, the J end by 1 base, with 9 bases between. The CDR3 loop spans 14 amino acids. CDR3 in amino acids: CASSLITESYEQYF. CDR3 in DNA: TGTGCCAGCAGCTTAATAACGGAGTCCTACGAGCAGTACTTC.

This sequence joins TRBV2 and TRBJ2-7, with a weak D call TRBD2 (7 bases). The CDR3 covers 15 residues. In germline, CDR1 is SNHLY, CDR2 FYNNEI. Trimming stripped 3 bases from V and 5 bases from J, with 17 bases between. CDR3 nucleotide sequence: TGTGCCAGCAGTGAGATTGGGGAGGGGGACGACGAGCAGTACTTC. Amino acid sequence: CASSEIGEGDDEQYF.